The sequence of this TCR beta chain was determined in a study of T cells in Graves' hyperthyroidism and ophthalmopathy. Study results and caveats: A model of 13 V-J pairs discriminated ophthalmopathy from stable hyperthyroidism. The blood repertoire included most of the expanded thyroid clonotypes above 0.001.

This clonotype was found a few times. What it binds is not known. TCR beta CDR3 sequences were amplified from RNA transcripts. HTBI primers were the set used in a first-round RT-PCR of the TCR CDR3. A single record per CDR3 protein comes from TCRdb applying MiXCR to the multiplex PCR reads. This table holds 610,000 or so distinct CDR3 sequences, around 42% found once. V trimming: 5 bases; J trimming: 4 bases; junction bases outside the gene matches: 1. CDR1 MNHEY and CDR2 SVGAGI come from the germline V gene. The CDR3 runs 12 residues. Sequences were obtained from peripheral blood or thyroid tissue (not recorded which). V and J are TRBV6-5 and TRBJ1-2; 7 bases agree with TRBD1. The receptor's source is a woman aged 18 to 35 with Graves' hyperthyroidism. The CDR3 reads CASSGDSYGYTF. DNA of the CDR3: TGTGCCAGCAGTGGGGACAGCTATGGCTACACCTTC.